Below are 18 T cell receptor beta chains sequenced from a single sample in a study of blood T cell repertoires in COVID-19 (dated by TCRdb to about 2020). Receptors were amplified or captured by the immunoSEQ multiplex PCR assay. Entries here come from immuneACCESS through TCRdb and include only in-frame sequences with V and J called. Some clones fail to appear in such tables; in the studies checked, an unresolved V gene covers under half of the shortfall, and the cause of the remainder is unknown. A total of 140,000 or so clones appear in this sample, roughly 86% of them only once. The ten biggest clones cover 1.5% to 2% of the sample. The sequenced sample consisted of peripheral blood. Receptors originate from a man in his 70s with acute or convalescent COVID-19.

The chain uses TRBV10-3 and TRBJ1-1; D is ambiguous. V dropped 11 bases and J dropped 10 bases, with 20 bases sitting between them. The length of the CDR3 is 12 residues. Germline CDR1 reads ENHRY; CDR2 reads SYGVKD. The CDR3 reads CAVNGEGLTAFF. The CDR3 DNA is TGTGCCGTAAACGGAGAGGGCCTGACAGCTTTCTTT.

CDR3 coding DNA: TGTGCCAGCCACAGCGGGAGCACAGATACGCAGTATTTT. This gives the protein CASHSGSTDTQYF. This rearrangement joins TRBV25-1 to TRBJ2-3, with D possibly being TRBD2 (6 bases). There are 13 residues in the CDR3. Germline V gives CDR1 MGHDK, CDR2 SYGVNS. V was trimmed by 8 bases and J by 0 bases, leaving 9 bases between them.

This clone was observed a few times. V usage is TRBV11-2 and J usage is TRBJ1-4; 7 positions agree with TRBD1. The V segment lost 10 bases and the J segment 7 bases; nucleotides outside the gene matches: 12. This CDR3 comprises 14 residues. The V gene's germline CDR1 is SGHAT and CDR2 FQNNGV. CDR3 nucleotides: TGTGCCACCAGGGGGTTAGGGGGTACTGAAAAACTGTTTTTT. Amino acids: CATRGLGGTEKLFF.

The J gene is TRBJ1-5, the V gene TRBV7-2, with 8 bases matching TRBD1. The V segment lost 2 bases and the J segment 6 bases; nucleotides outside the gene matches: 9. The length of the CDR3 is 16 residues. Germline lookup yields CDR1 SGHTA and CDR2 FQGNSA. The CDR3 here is CASSLLRQGAIQPQHF. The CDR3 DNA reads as TGTGCCAGCAGCTTATTAAGGCAGGGGGCGATTCAGCCCCAGCATTTT.

The CDR3 sequence: CATSRDNRGTGGGYGYTF. The CDR3 DNA reads TGTGCCACCAGCAGAGATAATCGTGGGACAGGGGGCGGCTATGGCTACACCTTC. The chain uses TRBV15 and TRBJ1-2, with TRBD1 matching 12 bases. Per the germline V gene, CDR1 is LNHNV and CDR2 is YYDKDF (reference sequence). The junction had 9 bases not matched to a gene; V was cut back by 0 bases and J by 4 bases. This CDR3 spans 18 amino acids.

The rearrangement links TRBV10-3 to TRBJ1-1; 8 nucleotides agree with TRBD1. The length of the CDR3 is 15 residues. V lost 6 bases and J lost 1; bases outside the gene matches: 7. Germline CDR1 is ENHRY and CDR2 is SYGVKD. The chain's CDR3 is CAISFLGQGNTEAFF. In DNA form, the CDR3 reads TGTGCCATCAGCTTCCTAGGACAGGGGAACACTGAAGCTTTCTTT.

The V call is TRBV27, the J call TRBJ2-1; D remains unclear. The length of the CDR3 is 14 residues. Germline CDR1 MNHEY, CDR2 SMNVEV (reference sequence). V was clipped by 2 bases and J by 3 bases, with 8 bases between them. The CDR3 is CASSLQAIYNEQFF. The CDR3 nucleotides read TGTGCCAGCAGTTTACAGGCCATCTACAATGAGCAGTTCTTC.

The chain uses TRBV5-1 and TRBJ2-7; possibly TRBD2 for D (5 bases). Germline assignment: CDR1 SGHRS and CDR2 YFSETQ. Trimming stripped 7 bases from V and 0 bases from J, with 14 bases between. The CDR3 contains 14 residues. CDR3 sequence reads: CASRISESSYEQYF. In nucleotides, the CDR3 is TGCGCCAGCCGTATTAGCGAGTCCTCCTACGAGCAGTACTTC.

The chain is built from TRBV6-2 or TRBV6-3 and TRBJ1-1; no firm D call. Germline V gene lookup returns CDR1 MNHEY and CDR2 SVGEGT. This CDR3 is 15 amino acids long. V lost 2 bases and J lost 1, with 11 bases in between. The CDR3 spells CASSYLEVPNTEAFF. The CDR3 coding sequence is TGTGCCAGCAGTTACCTAGAGGTACCGAACACTGAAGCTTTCTTT.

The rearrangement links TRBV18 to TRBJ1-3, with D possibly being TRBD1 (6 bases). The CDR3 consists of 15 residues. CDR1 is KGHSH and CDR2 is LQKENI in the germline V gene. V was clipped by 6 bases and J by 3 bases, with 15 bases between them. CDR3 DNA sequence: TGTGCCAGCTCCCAACAGGCAGGGGATGGAAACACCATATATTTT. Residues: CASSQQAGDGNTIYF.

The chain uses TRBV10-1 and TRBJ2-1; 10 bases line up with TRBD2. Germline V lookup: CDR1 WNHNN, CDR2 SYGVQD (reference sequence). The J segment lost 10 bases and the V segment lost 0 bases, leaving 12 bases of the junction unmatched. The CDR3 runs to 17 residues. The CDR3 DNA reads TGCGCCAGCAGTGAGTCGATATCAGCGGGAGGGCCTAAGGAGCAGTTCTTC. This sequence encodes CASSESISAGGPKEQFF.

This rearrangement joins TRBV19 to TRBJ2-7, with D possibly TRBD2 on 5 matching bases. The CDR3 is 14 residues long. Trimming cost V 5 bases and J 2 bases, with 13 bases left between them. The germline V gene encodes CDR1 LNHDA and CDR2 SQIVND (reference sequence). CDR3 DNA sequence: TGTGCCAGTAGTCCGGCGGGCAGAACCTACGAGCAGTACTTC. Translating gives CASSPAGRTYEQYF.

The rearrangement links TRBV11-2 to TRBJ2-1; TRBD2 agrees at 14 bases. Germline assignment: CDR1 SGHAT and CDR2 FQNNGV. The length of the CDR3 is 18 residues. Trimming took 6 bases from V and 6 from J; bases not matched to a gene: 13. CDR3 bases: TGTGCCAGCAGTCACCGGCGCAGACTAGCGGGAGGGCCCAATGAGCAGTTCTTC. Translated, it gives CASSHRRRLAGGPNEQFF.

CDR3 nucleotides: TGTGCCAGCAGTGATAACATCTCTGGAAACACCATATATTTT. This sequence encodes CASSDNISGNTIYF. V usage is TRBV6-1 and J usage is TRBJ1-3, with no clear D. Trimming cost V 3 bases and J 0 bases, with 6 bases left between them. The CDR3 covers 14 residues. CDR1 is MNHNS, CDR2 SASEGT, per germline.

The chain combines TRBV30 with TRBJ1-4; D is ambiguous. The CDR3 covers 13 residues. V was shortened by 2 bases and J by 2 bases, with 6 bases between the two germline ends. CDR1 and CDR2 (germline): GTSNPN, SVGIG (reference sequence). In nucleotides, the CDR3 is TGTGCCTGGAGTCCGAGGACTAATGAAAAACTGTTTTTT. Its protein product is CAWSPRTNEKLFF.

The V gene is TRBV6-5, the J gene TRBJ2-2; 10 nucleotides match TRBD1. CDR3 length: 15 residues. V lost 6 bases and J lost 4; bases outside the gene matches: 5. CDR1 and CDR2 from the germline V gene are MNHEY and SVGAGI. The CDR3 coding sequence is TGTGCCAGCAGGCGACAGGGGGCGGGCACCGGGGAGCTGTTTTTT. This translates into CASRRQGAGTGELFF.

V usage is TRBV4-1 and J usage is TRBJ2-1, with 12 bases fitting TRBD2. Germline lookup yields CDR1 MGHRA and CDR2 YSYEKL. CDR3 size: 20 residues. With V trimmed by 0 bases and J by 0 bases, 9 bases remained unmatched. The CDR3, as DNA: TGCGCCAGCAGCCAAGATTTAGGACTAGCGGGGTCCCGCTCCTACAATGAGCAGTTCTTC. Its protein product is CASSQDLGLAGSRSYNEQFF.

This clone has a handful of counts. CDR3 residues: CASSSIAGGPKETQYF. CDR3 DNA: TGTGCCAGCAGCTCAATAGCGGGAGGGCCCAAGGAGACCCAGTACTTC. The rearrangement joins TRBV7-8 to TRBJ2-5; the match to TRBD2 covers 11 bases. With V trimmed by 4 bases and J by 5 bases, 9 bases remained unmatched. The CDR3 contains 16 residues. Germline lookup yields CDR1 SGHVS and CDR2 FQNEAQ.